This TCR beta chain stems from a study of identical twins. Overall study findings and caveats: Whereas memory repertoires showed no such difference, abundant cord blood beta clonotypes carried fewer insertions. Weaker excess twin sharing was seen among beta out-of-frame sequences.

The CDR3 covers 14 residues. The germline V gene encodes CDR1 LGHNA and CDR2 YNFKEQ. The V end lost 4 bases, the J end lost 2 bases, and 12 bases lay between the germline ends. Concerning this clonotype: Its antigen is still unknown.

MiXCR, applied by TCRdb to the 5' RACE reads, yields one record per CDR3 protein. Here the sample spans 1.5 million to 2 million distinct CDR3 sequences, around 29% being singletons. Sequencing was carried out using cord blood. The J gene is TRBJ2-7, the V gene TRBV4-2; possibly TRBD1 for D (6 bases). This receptor was identified in a newborn girl in good health. CDR3 amino acids: CASSRHWGPYEQYF. CDR3 in DNA: TGTGCCAGCAGCCGACATTGGGGGCCCTACGAGCAGTACTTC.